The rows below give T cell receptor beta chains drawn from one sample of a study of cytomegalovirus exposure and HLA in healthy donors. Profiling relied on immunoSEQ multiplex PCR, and the TCRdb table lists in-frame clones only, not all of them. This sample has some 100,000 clones, with over 55% found just once. The sequenced material came from PBMCs. These receptors originate from a woman younger than 30 in good health and CMV-seropositive. Each CDR3 is given with its conserved first and last residue. Each record gives: D gene, J gene, clone size, V gene, CDR3 protein, CDR3 DNA. The D gene is left open where the match is weak. Only some rows state a clone size, as once, few, many or a class for expanded clones.

D: -
J: TRBJ1-1
size: -
V: TRBV7-6
CDR3: CASSARAQNTEAFF
DNA: TGTGCCAGCAGCGCGAGGGCCCAGAACACTGAAGCTTTCTTT

D: -
J: TRBJ1-6
size: -
V: TRBV19
CDR3: CASSIAGSNSPLHF
DNA: TGTGCCAGTAGTATTGCGGGCAGCAATTCACCCCTCCACTTT

D: -
J: TRBJ1-2
size: -
V: TRBV29-1
CDR3: CSADYGYTF
DNA: TGCAGCGCGGACTATGGCTACACCTTC

D: -
J: TRBJ2-7
size: -
V: TRBV2
CDR3: CASRAGWGEQYF
DNA: TGTGCCAGCCGTGCAGGGTGGGGCGAGCAGTACTTC

D: TRBD1
J: TRBJ2-5
size: -
V: TRBV7-3
CDR3: CASSSSGGSETQYF
DNA: TGTGCCAGCAGCTCTTCAGGGGGAAGCGAGACCCAGTACTTC

D: TRBD1
J: TRBJ2-6
size: few
V: TRBV2
CDR3: CASRQGASGANVLTF
DNA: TGTGCCAGCAGACAGGGGGCCTCTGGGGCCAACGTCCTGACTTTC

D: TRBD2
J: TRBJ2-3
size: -
V: TRBV5-4
CDR3: CASSTSGGADTQYF
DNA: TGTGCCAGCAGCACTAGCGGGGGGGCAGATACGCAGTATTTT

D: -
J: TRBJ2-2
size: -
V: TRBV7-9
CDR3: CASSPGAGELFF
DNA: TGTGCCAGCAGCCCCGGTGCCGGGGAGCTGTTTTTT

D: -
J: TRBJ2-7
size: -
V: TRBV28
CDR3: CASTSTGRVGEQYF
DNA: TGTGCCAGCACCTCTACAGGGAGGGTTGGGGAGCAGTACTTC

D: -
J: TRBJ2-7
size: -
V: TRBV5-5
CDR3: CASSLDPSLNEQYF
DNA: TGTGCCAGCAGCTTGGACCCTAGTTTGAACGAGCAGTACTTC

D: TRBD2
J: TRBJ2-3
size: -
V: TRBV19
CDR3: CASSIGTSGLTDTQYF
DNA: TGTGCCAGTAGTATCGGGACTAGCGGCCTCACAGATACGCAGTATTTT

D: -
J: TRBJ2-1
size: -
V: TRBV5-6
CDR3: CASSSTGRDYNEQFF
DNA: TGTGCCAGCAGCTCGACAGGGCGGGACTACAATGAGCAGTTCTTC

D: TRBD2
J: TRBJ2-7
size: -
V: TRBV29-1
CDR3: CSVGGGPSNPIPYEQYF
DNA: TGCAGCGTGGGGGGAGGGCCATCAAACCCGATCCCCTACGAGCAGTACTTC

D: TRBD2
J: TRBJ2-5
size: -
V: TRBV11-2
CDR3: CASSSGGETQYF
DNA: TGTGCCAGCAGCTCGGGGGGAGAGACCCAGTACTTC

D: TRBD2
J: TRBJ2-1
size: -
V: TRBV11-3
CDR3: CASSLTSGDNEQFF
DNA: TGTGCCAGCAGCTTGACTAGCGGCGACAATGAGCAGTTCTTC

D: -
J: TRBJ2-7
size: -
V: TRBV7-3
CDR3: CASSLEVAPWREQYF
DNA: TGTGCCAGCAGCCTTGAGGTTGCACCCTGGAGGGAGCAGTACTTC